This T cell receptor beta chain was captured by sequencing in a study of beta chain features in type 1 diabetes. The CDR3 has 14 residues. Germline values: CDR1 MNHEY, CDR2 SMNVEV (reference sequence). The V gene lost 2 bases and the J gene lost 0 bases, with 6 bases spanning the gap. Expressed TCRB transcripts were sequenced because the isolated RNA had all been reverse transcribed beforehand. TCRdb's copy holds only in-frame clones and misses some; the assay was immunoSEQ multiplex PCR. The sample lists around 310,000 clones; roughly 9.6% were seen once. The sequence was obtained from a woman in her twenties or thirties in good health. Specimen: naive CD4+ T cells from blood. The chain joins TRBV27 to TRBJ2-3; D call uncertain. The CDR3 spells CASSLAASTDTQYF. As DNA, the CDR3 is TGTGCCAGCAGTTTAGCGGCCAGCACAGATACGCAGTATTTT.